This TCR beta chain was identified during a study of blood T cell repertoires in COVID-19. As for the study in general: Sites in the United States, Italy and Spain provided acute and convalescent COVID-19 samples. The analysed material was cDNA or gDNA that came from T cells, B-cell-depleted T cells, or PBMCs.

Source study methods: From reference gene primer amplification, estimates of nucleated cell counts were derived. Profiling relied on immunoSEQ multiplex PCR, and the TCRdb table lists in-frame clones only, not all of them. That table is the source of V, J and clone size, and D and trimming were worked out from the DNA. The sample has around 110,000 clones; 70% to 90% are singletons. The sample holds one count of this clone. The sequence came from a man aged 25 to 40 with acute or convalescent COVID-19. Sequences were obtained from peripheral blood.

DNA of the CDR3: TGTGCCAGCAGCCCGACAGGGGGTGGTGGAAACATTCAGTACTTC. This sequence encodes CASSPTGGGGNIQYF. The gene calls are TRBV7-3 and TRBJ2-4; TRBD1 agrees at 9 bases. CDR3 size: 15 residues. V shed 5 bases, J shed 6 bases, and the junction held 8 bases outside the gene matches. Germline loops: CDR1 SGHTA, CDR2 FQGTGA.